The 14 T cell receptor beta chains presented below share a single source sample, sequenced in a study of blood T cell repertoires in COVID-19. The assay was immunoSEQ multiplex PCR, and TCRdb's table has in-frame clones only and misses some. The data show roughly 130,000 clones, around 80% seen once. The source material was peripheral blood. These receptors all stem from a woman aged 55-69 years with acute or convalescent COVID-19.

This chain's CDR3 is CASSYQEDSPLHF. Written as DNA, the CDR3 is TGTGCCAGCAGTTACCAGGAGGACTCACCCCTCCACTTT. The gene calls are TRBV6-5 and TRBJ1-6; no clear D. The CDR3 has 13 amino acids. Trimming stripped 2 bases from V and 10 bases from J, with 9 bases between. Germline CDR1 MNHEY, CDR2 SVGAGI.

The genes are TRBV19 and TRBJ1-2; 7 bases are shared with TRBD1. The V gene's germline CDR1 is LNHDA and CDR2 SQIVND (reference sequence). Trimming at V came to 4 bases and at J to 4 bases, leaving 3 bases not matched to a gene. The CDR3 contains 13 residues. The CDR3 DNA reads as TGTGCCAGTAGTAAGGGACAGACCTATGGCTACACCTTC. Protein: CASSKGQTYGYTF.

The chain recombines TRBV10-2 with TRBJ1-5; D ambiguous. The CDR3 is made up of 15 amino acids. Trimming shortened V by 0 bases and J by 0 bases, and 6 bases separated the two germline ends. The V gene's germline CDR1 is WSHSY and CDR2 SAAADI. DNA of the CDR3: TGCGCCAGCAGTGAGTCGAGCCTTAGCAATCAGCCCCAGCATTTT. It encodes CASSESSLSNQPQHF.

There are a few counts of this clone. The CDR3: CASSERGQGVYGYTF. CDR3 bases: TGTGCCAGCAGTGAAAGGGGACAGGGGGTCTATGGCTACACCTTC. The chain links TRBV2 to TRBJ1-2; 11 bases align to TRBD1. After removal of 2 bases from V and 4 bases from J, the junction contained 3 bases not matched to a gene. CDR3 length: 15 residues. CDR1 is SNHLY, CDR2 FYNNEI, per germline.

Only one count was recorded for this clone. The V call is TRBV6-2 or TRBV6-3, the J call TRBJ1-2; 7 bases agree with TRBD1. Trimming took 2 bases from V and 8 from J; bases not matched to a gene: 5. The CDR3 is made up of 13 amino acids. Germline V gene sequence: CDR1 MNHEY, CDR2 SVGEGT. The CDR3 DNA reads as TGTGCCAGCAGTTACGAGCAGGGGGGCGGCTACACCTTC. Translating it yields CASSYEQGGGYTF.

This clone was found a few times. V and J are TRBV27 and TRBJ1-1; the D gene is possibly TRBD1 (6 bases). CDR1 is MNHEY, CDR2 SMNVEV, per germline (reference sequence). The V gene lost 2 bases and the J gene lost 1 base, with 14 bases spanning the gap. The CDR3 extends over 16 amino acids. For the CDR3, the DNA is TGTGCCAGCAGTTTAGACGTAGGGGGACGGAACACTGAAGCTTTCTTT. It is translated as CASSLDVGGRNTEAFF.

V gene TRBV7-2 combines with J gene TRBJ1-1, with D uncertain. CDR1 SGHTA and CDR2 FQGNSA come from the germline V gene. Trimming removed 4 bases at V and 1 base at J, with 13 bases between. This CDR3 region has 15 residues. The CDR3 DNA sequence: TGTGCCAGCAGCTCCAGCGGGGAGGGGAACACTGAAGCTTTCTTT. Translating gives CASSSSGEGNTEAFF. Using reference TRBV7-2 and TRBJ1-1 for the parts outside the CDR3, the full variable domain is GAGVSQSPSNKVTEKGKDVELRCDPISGHTALYWYRQSLGQGLEFLIYFQGNSAPDKSGLPSDRFSAERTGGSVSTLTIQRTQQEDSAVYLCASSSSGEGNTEAFFGQGTRLTVV.

The V and J genes are TRBV13 and TRBJ1-6, with TRBD1 matching 9 bases. This CDR3 region has 17 residues. With 3 bases clipped from V and 0 bases from J, the junction kept 3 bases outside the gene matches. Germline V CDR1 and CDR2: PRHDT, FYEKMQ (reference sequence). This CDR3 reads CASSFGQGSSYNSPLHF. For the CDR3, the DNA is TGTGCCAGCAGCTTCGGACAGGGGAGCTCCTATAATTCACCCCTCCACTTT.

This clone was detected only once. The chain joins TRBV7-9 to TRBJ2-1, with TRBD1 identical over 10 bases. The germline V gene has CDR1 SEHNR and CDR2 FQNEAQ (reference sequence). CDR3 length: 16 amino acids. The ends lost 4 bases at V and 3 bases at J; junction bases unmatched: 6. The CDR3 bases are TGTGCCAGCAGCTCCCCCCGGGACAGGGGCTACAATGAGCAGTTCTTC. Its translation is CASSSPRDRGYNEQFF.

J is TRBJ2-2 and V is TRBV6-5; D gene uncertain. Germline V CDR1 and CDR2: MNHEY, SVGAGI. Trimming cost V 8 bases and J 0 bases, with 7 bases left between them. The CDR3 covers 13 residues. CDR3 loop: CASETPNTGELFF. Here the CDR3 DNA reads TGTGCCAGCGAGACTCCGAACACCGGGGAGCTGTTTTTT.

The chain combines TRBV27 with TRBJ1-1; D is perhaps TRBD1 (5 bases). From germline, CDR1 is MNHEY and CDR2 SMNVEV (reference sequence). The CDR3 is made up of 15 amino acids. The V end lost 7 bases, the J end lost 2 bases, and 17 bases lay between the germline ends. The CDR3 coding sequence is TGTGCCAGCAAGTTTTTAGCCGGACAAAACACTGAAGCTTTCTTT. It specifies CASKFLAGQNTEAFF.

J is TRBJ1-1 and V is TRBV5-6; D call uncertain. CDR1 and CDR2 (germline): SGHDT, YYEEEE. The CDR3 has 13 residues. V was cut by 4 bases and J by 10 bases, with 17 bases left in between. The CDR3 protein is CASSLGVSTRAFF. As DNA, the CDR3 is TGTGCCAGCAGCCTAGGAGTGAGTACCCGAGCTTTCTTT. Together with reference TRBV5-6 and TRBJ1-1, the CDR3 gives the full variable domain: DAGVTQSPTHLIKTRGQQVTLRCSPKSGHDTVSWYQQALGQGPQFIFQYYEEEERQRGNFPDRFSGHQFPNYSSELNVNALLLGDSALYLCASSLGVSTRAFFGQGTRLTVV.

The chain links TRBV29-1 to TRBJ1-2; maybe TRBD1 (6 bases). The germline V gene has CDR1 SQVTM and CDR2 ANQGSEA. This CDR3 region has 12 residues. V lost 2 bases and J 7 bases, leaving 11 bases between the germline ends. The CDR3 DNA sequence: TGCAGCGTTGAATCGACAGGCCCTGGCTACACCTTC. Translation: CSVESTGPGYTF.

This clone was seen only once. V gene TRBV19 combines with J gene TRBJ1-1; D may be TRBD1 (5 bases). The CDR3 loop spans 13 amino acids. V lost 7 bases to trimming and J lost 0 bases, with 9 bases between them. Looked up from germline, CDR1 is LNHDA and CDR2 is SQIVND (reference sequence). The CDR3 nucleotides are TGTGCCAGTACTACAGGTCTGAACACTGAAGCTTTCTTT. It encodes CASTTGLNTEAFF.